This TCR beta chain appears in the sequencing data of a study of blood T cells in healthy people across ages. Deletions cut 2 bases from V and 10 bases from J, with 14 bases between. The CDR3 has 13 residues. Germline V gene data show CDR1 as LNHDA and CDR2 as SQIVND (reference sequence). The table lists this clonotype with a few counts. The second PCR ran about 6 to 12 cycles with a sample-barcoded 5' primer and J-beta primers. One entry per CDR3 protein results from TCRdb running MiXCR on the 5' RACE reads. The table lists over 600,000 distinct CDR3 sequences, around 21% of them singletons, with roughly 3.6% in the top ten.

The chain joins TRBV19 to TRBJ2-5; maybe TRBD1 (6 bases). Sequencing was carried out using blood. This clonotype originated in a man between 65 and 85 years old in good health. The CDR3 DNA follows: TGTGCCAGTAGTATACAGGGGCAATTCAGCCAGTACTTC. As protein: CASSIQGQFSQYF.